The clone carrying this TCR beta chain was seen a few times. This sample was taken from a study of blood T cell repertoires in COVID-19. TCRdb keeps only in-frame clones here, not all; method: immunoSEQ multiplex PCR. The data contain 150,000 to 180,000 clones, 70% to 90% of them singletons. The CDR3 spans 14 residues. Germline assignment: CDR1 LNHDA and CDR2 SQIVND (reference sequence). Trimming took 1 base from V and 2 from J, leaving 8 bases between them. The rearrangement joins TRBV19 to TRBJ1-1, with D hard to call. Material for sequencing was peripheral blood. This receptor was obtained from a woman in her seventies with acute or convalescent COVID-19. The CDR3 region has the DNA TGTGCCAGTAGTATAGTGGGCAGAAACACTGAAGCTTTCTTT. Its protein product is CASSIVGRNTEAFF. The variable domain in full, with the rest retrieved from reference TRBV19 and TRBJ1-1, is DGGITQSPKYLFRKEGQNVTLSCEQNLNHDAMYWYRQDPGQGLRLIYYSQIVNDFQKGDIAEGYSVSREKKESFPLTVTSAQKNPTAFYLCASSIVGRNTEAFFGQGTRLTVV.